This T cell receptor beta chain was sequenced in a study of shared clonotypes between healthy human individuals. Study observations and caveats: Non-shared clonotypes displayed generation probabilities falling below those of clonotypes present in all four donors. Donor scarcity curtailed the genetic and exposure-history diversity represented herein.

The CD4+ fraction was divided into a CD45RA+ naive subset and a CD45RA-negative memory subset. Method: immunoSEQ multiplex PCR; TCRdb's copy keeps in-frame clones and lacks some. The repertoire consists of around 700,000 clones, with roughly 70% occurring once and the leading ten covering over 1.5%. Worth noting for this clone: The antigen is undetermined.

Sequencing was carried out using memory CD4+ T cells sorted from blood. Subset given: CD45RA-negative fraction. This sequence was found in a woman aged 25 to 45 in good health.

CDR3 coding DNA: TGCGCCAGCAGTCCGGGAAGGGGGCCATTGTGGACCCAGTACTTC. Protein sequence: CASSPGRGPLWTQYF. The rearrangement links TRBV23-1 to TRBJ2-5, with 7 positions matching TRBD1. TRBV23-1 is classed as an ORF, of uncertain function. Trimming at V came to 4 bases and at J to 7 bases, leaving 12 bases not matched to a gene. The CDR3 length is 15 residues.